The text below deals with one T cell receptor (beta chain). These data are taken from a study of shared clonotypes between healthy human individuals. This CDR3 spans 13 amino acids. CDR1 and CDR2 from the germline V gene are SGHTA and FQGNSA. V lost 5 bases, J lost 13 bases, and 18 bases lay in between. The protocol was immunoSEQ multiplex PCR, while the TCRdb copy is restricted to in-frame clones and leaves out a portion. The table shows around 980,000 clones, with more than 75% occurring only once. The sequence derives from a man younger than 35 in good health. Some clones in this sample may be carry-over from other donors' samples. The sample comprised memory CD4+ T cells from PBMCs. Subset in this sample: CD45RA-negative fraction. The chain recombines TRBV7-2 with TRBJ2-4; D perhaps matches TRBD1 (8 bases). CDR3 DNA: TGTGCCAGCAGCCCCGGGGGGAGGACAGGGCAGTACTTC. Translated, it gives CASSPGGRTGQYF.